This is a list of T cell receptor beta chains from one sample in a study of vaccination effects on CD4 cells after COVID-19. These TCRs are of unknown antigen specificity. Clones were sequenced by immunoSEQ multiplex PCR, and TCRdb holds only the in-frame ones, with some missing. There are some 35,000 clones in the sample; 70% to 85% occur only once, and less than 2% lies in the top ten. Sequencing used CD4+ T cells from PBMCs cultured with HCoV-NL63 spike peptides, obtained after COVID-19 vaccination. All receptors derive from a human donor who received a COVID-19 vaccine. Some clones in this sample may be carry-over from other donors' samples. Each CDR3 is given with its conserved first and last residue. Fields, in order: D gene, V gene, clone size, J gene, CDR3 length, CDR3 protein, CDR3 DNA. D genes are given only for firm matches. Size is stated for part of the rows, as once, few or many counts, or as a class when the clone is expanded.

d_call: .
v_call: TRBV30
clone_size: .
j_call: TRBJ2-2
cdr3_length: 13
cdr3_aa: CACLRGNTGELFF
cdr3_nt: TGTGCCTGCCTTAGGGGAAACACCGGGGAGCTGTTTTTT

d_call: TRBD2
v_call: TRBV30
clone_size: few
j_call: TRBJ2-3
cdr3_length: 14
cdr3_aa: CAKRTSGASDTQYF
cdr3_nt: TGTGCCAAGAGGACTAGCGGGGCCTCAGATACGCAGTATTTT

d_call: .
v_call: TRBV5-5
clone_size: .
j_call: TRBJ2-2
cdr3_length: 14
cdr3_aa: CASGGLVNTGELFF
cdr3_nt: TGTGCCAGCGGCGGGCTAGTGAACACCGGGGAGCTGTTTTTT

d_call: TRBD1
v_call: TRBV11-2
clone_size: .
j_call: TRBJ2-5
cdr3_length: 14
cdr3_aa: CASRPDRVPETQYF
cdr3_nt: TGTGCCAGCAGGCCAGACAGGGTCCCAGAGACCCAGTACTTC

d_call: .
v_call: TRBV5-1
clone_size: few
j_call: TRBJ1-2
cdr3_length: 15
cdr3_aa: CASSPGGASPYGYTF
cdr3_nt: TGCGCCAGCAGCCCGGGAGGGGCGTCCCCCTATGGCTACACCTTC

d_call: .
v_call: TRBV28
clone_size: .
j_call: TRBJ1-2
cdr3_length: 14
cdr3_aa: CASSLSVVSYGYTF
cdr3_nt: TGTGCCAGCAGTTTATCGGTAGTCAGCTATGGCTACACCTTC

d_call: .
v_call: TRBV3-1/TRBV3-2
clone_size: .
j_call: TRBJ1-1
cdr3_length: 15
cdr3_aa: CTSSQDVGVFTEAFF
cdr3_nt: TGTACCAGCAGCCAAGATGTTGGAGTTTTTACTGAAGCTTTCTTT

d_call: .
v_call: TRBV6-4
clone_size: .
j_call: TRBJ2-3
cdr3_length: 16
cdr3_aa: CASSVFSGASTDTQYF
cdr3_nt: TGTGCCAGCAGTGTTTTTAGCGGTGCTAGCACAGATACGCAGTATTTT

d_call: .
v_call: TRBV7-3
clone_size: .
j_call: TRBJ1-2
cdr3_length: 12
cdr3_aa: CASSPPGQGYTF
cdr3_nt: TGTGCCAGCAGCCCACCAGGACAGGGCTACACCTTC

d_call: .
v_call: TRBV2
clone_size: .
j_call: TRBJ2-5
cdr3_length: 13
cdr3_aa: CASTQGFQETQYF
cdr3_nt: TGTGCCAGTACCCAGGGATTCCAAGAGACCCAGTACTTC

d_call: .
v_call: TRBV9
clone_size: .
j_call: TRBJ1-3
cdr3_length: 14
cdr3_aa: CASNPGLGGNTIYF
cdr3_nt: TGTGCCAGCAACCCGGGACTAGGGGGGAACACCATATATTTT

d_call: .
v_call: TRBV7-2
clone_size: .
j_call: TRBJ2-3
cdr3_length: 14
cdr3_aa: CASSLAWGPDTQYF
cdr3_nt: TGTGCCAGCAGCTTAGCCTGGGGACCAGATACGCAGTATTTT

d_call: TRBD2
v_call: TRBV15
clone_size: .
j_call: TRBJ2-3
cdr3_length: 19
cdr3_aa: CATSTNSRLAGSRADTQYF
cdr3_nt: TGTGCCACCAGCACAAACTCTCGACTAGCGGGGAGTCGGGCAGATACGCAGTATTTT

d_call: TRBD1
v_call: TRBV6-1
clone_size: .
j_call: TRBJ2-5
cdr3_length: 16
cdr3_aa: CASSVPGQGRGETQYF
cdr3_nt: TGTGCCAGCAGTGTTCCGGGACAGGGGAGGGGGGAGACCCAGTACTTC

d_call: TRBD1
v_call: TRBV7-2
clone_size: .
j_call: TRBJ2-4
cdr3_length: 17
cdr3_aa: CASTSTGTVLAKNIQYF
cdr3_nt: TGTGCCAGCACATCAACCGGGACAGTCCTAGCCAAAAACATTCAGTACTTC

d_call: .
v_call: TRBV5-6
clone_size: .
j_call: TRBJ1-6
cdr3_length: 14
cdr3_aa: CASTSISYNSPLHF
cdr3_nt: TGTGCCAGTACGTCCATCTCCTATAATTCACCCCTCCACTTT

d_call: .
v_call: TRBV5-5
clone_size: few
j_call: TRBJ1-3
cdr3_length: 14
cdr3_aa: CASSLEYSGNTIYF
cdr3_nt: TGTGCCAGCAGCTTAGAATACTCTGGAAACACCATATATTTT

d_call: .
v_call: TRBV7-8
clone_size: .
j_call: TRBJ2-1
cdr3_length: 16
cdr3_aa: CASSSLAESSYNEQFF
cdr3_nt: TGTGCCAGCAGCTCCTTGGCAGAAAGCTCCTACAATGAGCAGTTCTTC

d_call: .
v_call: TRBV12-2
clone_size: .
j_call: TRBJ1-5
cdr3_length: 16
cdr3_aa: CASRFSTGGYNQPQHF
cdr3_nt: TGTGCAAGTCGCTTTAGTACGGGGGGTTACAATCAGCCCCAGCATTTT

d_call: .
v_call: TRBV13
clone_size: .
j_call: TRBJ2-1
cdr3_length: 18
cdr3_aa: CASSDRGLGGGLYNEQFF
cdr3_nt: TGTGCCAGCAGTGACAGGGGATTAGGCGGGGGGCTCTACAATGAGCAGTTCTTC

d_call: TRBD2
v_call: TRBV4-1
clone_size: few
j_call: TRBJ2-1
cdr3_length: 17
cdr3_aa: CASSQDAGTSGHNEQFF
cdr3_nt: TGCGCCAGCAGCCAAGATGCGGGGACTAGCGGGCACAATGAGCAGTTCTTC

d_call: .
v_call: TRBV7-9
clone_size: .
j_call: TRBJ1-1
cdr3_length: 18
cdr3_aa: CASSPGSNYRDLNTEAFF
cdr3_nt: TGTGCCAGCAGCCCTGGGTCAAATTACAGGGACTTGAACACTGAAGCTTTCTTT

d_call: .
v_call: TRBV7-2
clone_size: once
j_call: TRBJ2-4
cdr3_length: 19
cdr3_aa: CASSPGVGAKIIAKNIQYF
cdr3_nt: TGTGCCAGCAGCCCTGGGGTTGGCGCCAAAATTATAGCCAAAAACATTCAGTACTTC

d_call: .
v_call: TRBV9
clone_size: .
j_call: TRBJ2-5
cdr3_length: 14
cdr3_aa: CASSVNAGPETQYF
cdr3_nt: TGTGCCAGCAGCGTAAATGCAGGGCCAGAGACCCAGTACTTC

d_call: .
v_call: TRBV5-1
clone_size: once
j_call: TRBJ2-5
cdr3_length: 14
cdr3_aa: CASSRTGQQETQYF
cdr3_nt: TGCGCCAGCAGCCGCACCGGGCAACAAGAGACCCAGTACTTC

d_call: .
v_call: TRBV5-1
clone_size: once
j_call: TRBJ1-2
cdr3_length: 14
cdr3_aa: CASSVDSDQYGYTF
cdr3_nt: TGCGCCAGCAGCGTCGACAGCGATCAGTATGGCTACACCTTC

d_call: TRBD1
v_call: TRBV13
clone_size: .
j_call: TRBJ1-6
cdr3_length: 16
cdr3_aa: CASSRPGQDGDSPLHF
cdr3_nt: TGTGCCAGCAGCCGGCCGGGACAGGACGGAGACTCACCCCTCCACTTT

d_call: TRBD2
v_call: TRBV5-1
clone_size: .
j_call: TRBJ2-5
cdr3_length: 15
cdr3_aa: CASSPGLAEQETQYF
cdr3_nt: TGCGCCAGCAGCCCGGGACTAGCGGAGCAAGAGACCCAGTACTTC